The rows below give T cell receptor beta chains drawn from one sample of a study of blood T cell repertoires in COVID-19. Here immunoSEQ multiplex PCR was the method, and the copy in TCRdb shows in-frame clones only, minus some. The sample consists of around 16,000 clones, approximately 83% of them appearing once. The sample comprised peripheral blood. The receptor set was obtained from an older man in a cohort sampled during active COVID-19. CDR3s include the opening cysteine and the closing phenylalanine or tryptophan. A D gene is named only where the DNA matches it firmly.

CDR3 length,J gene,D gene,V gene,CDR3 protein,CDR3 DNA
17,TRBJ2-1,TRBD2,TRBV24-1,CATSDFGTSGGYNEQFF,TGTGCCACCAGTGATTTTGGCACTAGCGGAGGCTACAATGAGCAGTTCTTC
15,TRBJ2-7,TRBD2,TRBV11-3,CASSPTSGRFNEQYF,TGTGCCAGCAGCCCGACTAGCGGGAGGTTCAACGAGCAGTACTTC
14,TRBJ2-7,TRBD2,TRBV11-3,CASSPGLAGGLQYF,TGTGCCAGCAGCCCGGGACTAGCGGGAGGCTTGCAGTACTTC
12,TRBJ2-7,-,TRBV29-1,CSVGDITYEQYF,TGCAGCGTTGGTGACATTACGTACGAGCAGTACTTC
14,TRBJ2-7,-,TRBV7-2,CASSFLQDSYEQYF,TGTGCCAGCAGCTTCTTACAGGACTCCTACGAGCAGTACTTC
14,TRBJ1-1,-,TRBV5-1,CASSLMPTDRQAFF,TGCGCCAGCAGCTTAATGCCAACTGACAGACAAGCTTTCTTT
15,TRBJ1-1,TRBD1,TRBV27,CASSKSLLRDREAFF,TGTGCCAGCAGCAAAAGCCTACTCCGGGACAGGGAAGCTTTCTTT
16,TRBJ2-2,TRBD2,TRBV5-8,CASKRRAGVGTGELFF,TGTGCCAGCAAGCGCAGAGCGGGAGTAGGAACCGGGGAGCTGTTTTTT
17,TRBJ2-7,TRBD2,TRBV4-3,CASSQDALAGGLGEQYF,TGCGCCAGCAGCCAAGATGCCCTAGCGGGAGGGCTGGGCGAGCAGTACTTC
14,TRBJ2-7,-,TRBV19,CASRPGESSYEQYF,TGTGCCAGTAGACCCGGGGAAAGCTCCTACGAGCAGTACTTC
14,TRBJ2-1,-,TRBV28,CATFRGAAYNEQFF,TGTGCCACCTTTCGGGGGGCGGCCTACAATGAGCAGTTCTTC
15,TRBJ2-7,TRBD2,TRBV7-2,CASSFLAENKYEQYF,TGTGCCAGCAGCTTTCTAGCGGAAAATAAATACGAGCAGTACTTC
15,TRBJ2-1,-,TRBV13,CASSMDRPTYNEQFF,TGTGCCAGCAGCATGGACAGACCTACCTACAATGAGCAGTTCTTC
16,TRBJ2-2,TRBD1,TRBV4-1,CASSQEGAQGVGELFF,TGCGCCAGCAGCCAAGAGGGGGCCCAGGGGGTAGGGGAGCTGTTTTTT